The 8 T cell receptor beta chains below come from one sample, sequenced in a study of blood T cells in healthy people across ages. Primed by a sample-barcoded 5' primer and a J-beta primer mix, a second PCR proceeded for 7 to 11 cycles. TCRdb analysed the 5' RACE reads with MiXCR anew, one entry per CDR3 protein. The table shows around 800,000 distinct CDR3 sequences, with 53% occurring only once. Sequenced input: blood. These receptors all come from a man older than 75 in good health.

As for this clonotype: One junction end does not reproduce the germline sequence, and a read error may be involved. V usage is TRBV7-9 and J usage is TRBJ2-7, with D perhaps matching TRBD1 (5 bases). The CDR3 is 14 residues long. The germline gives CDR1 SEHNR, CDR2 FQNEAQ (reference sequence). The CDR3 DNA reads TGTGCCAGCAAAGCCTTAGGGGCGAGCTACGCGCAGTACTTC. This translates into CASKALGASYAQYF. The entire variable domain, with the rest obtained from reference TRBV7-9 and TRBJ2-7, is as follows: DTGVSQNPRHKITKRGQNVTFRCDPISEHNRLYWYRQTLGQGPEFLTYFQNEAQLEKSRLLSDRFSAERPKGSFSTLEIQRTEQGDSAMYLCASKALGASYAQYFGPGTRLTVT.

CDR3 residues: CASSFDGPNYGYTF. CDR3 sequence (DNA): TGCGCCAGCAGCTTCGATGGACCTAACTATGGCTACACCTTC. This chain joins TRBV5-1 and TRBJ1-2; no definite D call. Trimming left V 2 bases short and J 0 bases short, with 8 bases between. CDR3 length: 14 amino acids. Looked up from germline, CDR1 is SGHRS and CDR2 is YFSETQ.

Many counts were recorded for this clonotype. The CDR3 protein is CSVATLAGETQYF. In DNA form, the CDR3 reads TGCAGCGTCGCGACTCTAGCAGGGGAGACCCAGTACTTC. The chain is built from TRBV29-1 and TRBJ2-5; D may match TRBD1 or TRBD2 (5 bases each). Trimming removed 6 bases at V and 5 bases at J, with 16 bases between. CDR1 is SQVTM and CDR2 is ANQGSEA in the germline V gene. This CDR3 has 13 amino acids.

The CDR3 protein is CASSSPSTSYNEQFF. The CDR3 bases are TGTGCCAGCAGCTCCCCGTCAACGTCCTACAATGAGCAGTTCTTC. The V call is TRBV7-2, the J call TRBJ2-1; D is undetermined. The germline V gene encodes CDR1 SGHTA and CDR2 FQGNSA. This CDR3 comprises 15 residues. The V and J ends lost 4 bases and 1 base respectively, with 11 bases between them.

The chain couples TRBV20-1 to TRBJ2-5, with 9 positions matching TRBD1. With 7 bases clipped from V and 11 bases from J, the junction kept 8 bases outside the gene matches. Germline CDR1 DFQATT, CDR2 SNEGSKA (reference sequence). CDR3 length: 11 amino acids. CDR3 region: CSGDRAGEQYF. CDR3 in DNA: TGCAGTGGGGACAGGGCGGGTGAGCAGTACTTC.

The J gene is TRBJ1-4, the V gene TRBV20-1; 8 bases are a match to TRBD1. Unmatched junction bases numbered 4, after V lost 0 bases and J lost 4 bases. The CDR3 is made up of 15 amino acids. The germline V gene has CDR1 DFQATT and CDR2 SNEGSKA (reference sequence). The CDR3 coding sequence is TGCAGTGCTAGAGACACGACAGGGGTTAATGAAAAACTGTTTTTT. Its protein is CSARDTTGVNEKLFF.

The rearrangement uses TRBV28 and TRBJ1-4, with 8 bases lining up with TRBD1. There are 20 residues in the CDR3. With 3 bases clipped from V and 5 bases from J, the junction kept 20 bases outside the gene matches. The germline V gene has CDR1 MDHEN and CDR2 SYDVKM. CDR3 loop: CASSFEMAQGASVENEKLFF. DNA for the CDR3: TGTGCCAGCAGTTTCGAGATGGCTCAGGGGGCGAGTGTTGAGAATGAAAAACTGTTTTTT.

This clonotype was seen many times. The chain joins TRBV28 to TRBJ2-5; D is unresolved. Trimming took off 2 bases at V and 5 bases at J, with 6 bases between the two ends. The CDR3 totals 12 residues. Germline V gene lookup returns CDR1 MDHEN and CDR2 SYDVKM. CDR3 residues: CASSLVWETQYF. CDR3 coding DNA: TGTGCCAGCAGTTTAGTCTGGGAGACCCAGTACTTC.